This TCR beta chain was profiled in a study of response to subunit inactivated influenza vaccine. Study results and caveats: Every seasonal influenza vaccination brings in few new T cells, the authors suggested.

Comment on this clonotype: Its antigen is unknown.

The CDR3 contains 14 residues. V was pared by 7 bases and J by 2 bases, with 9 bases of the junction left unmatched. Germline V CDR1 and CDR2: DFQATT, SNEGSKA (reference sequence). TCRdb called the RT-PCR reads again in MiXCR, with one record for every CDR3 protein. This table has 630,000 or so distinct CDR3 sequences, about a sixth appearing once. The V and J genes are TRBV20-1 and TRBJ1-2; 8 bases map to TRBD1. This TCR was recovered from a man in his fifties or sixties who received an inactivated influenza vaccine. The sample consisted of PBMCs from blood, taken about 12 days after vaccination. The CDR3 DNA reads as TGCAGTGGGGTCGCGCGACAGGGGAACTATGGCTACACCTTC. This sequence encodes CSGVARQGNYGYTF.